These 16 T cell receptor beta chains originate from one sample sequenced in a study of shared clonotypes between healthy human individuals. Assay: immunoSEQ multiplex PCR; the TCRdb copy retains only in-frame clones and omits some. Among 2 million to 2.5 million clones listed, 80% to 95% were seen once. Sequencing was carried out using naive CD4+ T cells from PBMCs. Subset here: CD45RA+ positively selected. All receptors derive from a man aged 18 to 30 in good health. Some clones in this sample may be carry-over from other donors' samples.

This chain uses TRBV5-1 with TRBJ2-5; D unresolved. The CDR3 is 14 amino acids. V was clipped by 3 bases and J by 2 bases, with 11 bases between them. Germline V gene data show CDR1 as SGHRS and CDR2 as YFSETQ. The CDR3 region is CASSSPVSQETQYF. For the CDR3, the DNA is TGCGCCAGCAGCTCCCCAGTGTCACAAGAGACCCAGTACTTC. Combining the CDR3 with reference TRBV5-1 and TRBJ2-5 gives the whole variable domain KAGVTQTPRYLIKTRGQQVTLSCSPISGHRSVSWYQQTPGQGLQFLFEYFSETQRNKGNFPGRFSGRQFSNSRSEMNVSTLELGDSALYLCASSSPVSQETQYFGPGTRLLVL.

This clone has only one observation. This chain joins TRBV2 and TRBJ2-2; 8 bases are a match to TRBD2. The ends lost 7 bases at V and 6 bases at J; junction bases unmatched: 13. Germline assignment: CDR1 SNHLY and CDR2 FYNNEI. CDR3 length: 16 amino acids. The CDR3 reads CASTGTRTLNPGELFF. The DNA for the CDR3 is TGTGCCAGCACCGGGACTAGGACTTTGAATCCCGGGGAGCTGTTTTTT.

The rearrangement joins TRBV5-1 to TRBJ2-7; 12 bases are shared with TRBD2. The CDR3 contains 16 residues. V shed 3 bases and J 2 bases; nucleotides not matched to a gene: 6. Germline lookup yields CDR1 SGHRS and CDR2 YFSETQ. CDR3 DNA: TGCGCCAGCAGCTCCTCCGGACTAGCGGGGACCTACGAGCAGTACTTC. Its translation is CASSSSGLAGTYEQYF.

The chain employs TRBV7-2 and TRBJ1-1; possible D gene TRBD1, 5 bases. Trimming pared 6 bases from V and 2 bases from J, leaving 10 bases between. Germline values: CDR1 SGHTA, CDR2 FQGNSA. The CDR3 sequence is 13 residues long. The CDR3 protein is CASSYDSNTEAFF. The CDR3 DNA sequence: TGTGCCAGCAGTTACGACAGCAACACTGAAGCTTTCTTT. Filled out from reference TRBV7-2 and TRBJ1-1, the complete variable domain reads GAGVSQSPSNKVTEKGKDVELRCDPISGHTALYWYRQSLGQGLEFLIYFQGNSAPDKSGLPSDRFSAERTGGSVSTLTIQRTQQEDSAVYLCASSYDSNTEAFFGQGTRLTVV.

This chain links TRBV27 with TRBJ2-7; 11 bases are a match to TRBD2. The germline V gene has CDR1 MNHEY and CDR2 SMNVEV (reference sequence). This CDR3 is built from 15 residues. V shed 4 bases and J 2 bases; nucleotides not matched to a gene: 4. Written as DNA, the CDR3 is TGTGCCAGCAGTTCTCTAGCGGGAGGAGCCTACGAGCAGTACTTC. The encoded protein is CASSSLAGGAYEQYF.

This clone appeared a single time. The V call is TRBV2, the J call TRBJ2-7; TRBD1 is a possible D gene (5 bases). The CDR3 runs to 14 residues. V was clipped by 6 bases and J by 6 bases, with 18 bases between them. Germline V CDR1 and CDR2: SNHLY, FYNNEI. In DNA form, the CDR3 reads TGTGCCAGCAGCGTCGTTAGGGCCCAGGGCGAGCAGTACTTC. Encoded protein: CASSVVRAQGEQYF.

V is TRBV9 and J is TRBJ2-1, with TRBD2 matching 11 bases. Trimming took 5 bases from V and 4 from J; bases not matched to a gene: 5. The CDR3 contains 15 residues. From germline, CDR1 is SGDLS and CDR2 YYNGEE. The CDR3 nucleotides are TGTGCCAGCAGTCAAACTAGCGGGGGATACAATGAGCAGTTCTTC. Its translation is CASSQTSGGYNEQFF. The entire variable domain, with the rest obtained from reference TRBV9 and TRBJ2-1, is as follows: DSGVTQTPKHLITATGQRVTLRCSPRSGDLSVYWYQQSLDQGLQFLIQYYNGEERAKGNILERFSAQQFPDLHSELNLSSLELGDSALYFCASSQTSGGYNEQFFGPGTRLTVL.

This chain links TRBV7-9 with TRBJ2-1; tentatively, D is TRBD2 (7 bases). V lost 3 bases to trimming and J lost 9 bases, with 15 bases between them. The CDR3 length is 14 residues. CDR1 is SEHNR, CDR2 FQNEAQ, per germline (reference sequence). CDR3 sequence reads: CASSFGRGIGEQFF. The CDR3, as DNA: TGTGCCAGCAGCTTTGGGAGGGGGATAGGTGAGCAGTTCTTC.

The rearrangement uses TRBV28 and TRBJ1-2; D remains ambiguous. The CDR3 has 12 residues. Germline assignment: CDR1 MDHEN and CDR2 SYDVKM. Written as DNA, the CDR3 is TGTGGCACGAACGGGTTGAACTATGGCTACACCTTC. It codes for CGTNGLNYGYTF.

The chain has TRBV6-1 and TRBJ2-3; possibly TRBD1 for D (5 bases). Germline assignment: CDR1 MNHNS and CDR2 SASEGT. The CDR3 runs to 15 residues. The V end lost 2 bases, the J end lost 3 bases, and 12 bases lay between the germline ends. The CDR3 region is CASSERGGTTDTQYF. The DNA of the CDR3 is TGTGCCAGCAGTGAAAGGGGTGGAACGACAGATACGCAGTATTTT.

This clone appeared once. V and J are TRBV7-9 and TRBJ2-5, with 8 bases identical to TRBD1. The CDR3 contains 15 residues. Germline CDR1 SEHNR, CDR2 FQNEAQ (reference sequence). With 5 bases clipped from V and 2 bases from J, the junction kept 7 bases outside the gene matches. The chain's CDR3 is CASSVMGQEQETQYF. CDR3 DNA sequence: TGTGCCAGCAGCGTTATGGGACAGGAGCAAGAGACCCAGTACTTC.

Written as DNA, the CDR3 is TGTGCCAGCAGCGTAGCATGGGGTGGAGGAACTGAAGCTTTCTTT. This translates into CASSVAWGGGTEAFF. This chain links TRBV9 with TRBJ1-1; D not resolved. The CDR3 loop spans 15 amino acids. CDR1 is SGDLS and CDR2 is YYNGEE in the germline V gene. Trimming stripped 0 bases from V and 5 bases from J, with 14 bases between.

The CDR3 sequence: CATSRGKVGGYTF. For the CDR3, the DNA is TGTGCCACCAGCAGAGGCAAGGTCGGTGGCTACACCTTC. This chain connects TRBV15 to TRBJ1-2; unclear D gene. Germline V gives CDR1 LNHNV, CDR2 YYDKDF (reference sequence). The CDR3 spans 13 residues. Trimming took 1 base from V and 7 from J, leaving 10 bases between them. The variable domain in full, with the rest retrieved from reference TRBV15 and TRBJ1-2, is DAMVIQNPRYQVTQFGKPVTLSCSQTLNHNVMYWYQQKSSQAPKLLFHYYDKDFNNEADTPDNFQSRRPNTSFCFLDIRSPGLGDTAMYLCATSRGKVGGYTFGSGTRLTVV.

This chain connects TRBV6-1 to TRBJ1-4, with D maybe TRBD1 (5 bases). CDR1 and CDR2 (germline): MNHNS, SASEGT. The V end was cut by 1 base, the J end by 3 bases, with 15 bases between. This CDR3 has 17 residues. Written as DNA, the CDR3 is TGTGCCAGCAGTGAAGTCCTCGGGGCGGGGGCTAATGAAAAACTGTTTTTT. This gives the protein CASSEVLGAGANEKLFF.

This clone has more than one count but fewer than ten. The chain combines TRBV6-1 with TRBJ2-7; D gene uncertain. V was trimmed by 5 bases and J by 3 bases, leaving 8 bases between them. The CDR3 is made up of 12 amino acids. Germline loops: CDR1 MNHNS, CDR2 SASEGT. In nucleotides, the CDR3 is TGTGCCAGCAGTTGGGCCGGCTACGAGCAGTACTTC. This gives the protein CASSWAGYEQYF.

As concerns this clone: This sample also contains other DNA sequences that code for the same CDR3. This chain joins TRBV19 and TRBJ2-5, with D uncertain. The CDR3 covers 13 residues. Trimming stripped 3 bases from V and 7 bases from J, with 12 bases between. Germline CDR1 reads LNHDA; CDR2 reads SQIVND (reference sequence). CDR3 sequence: CASSIRRAGTQYF. For the CDR3, the DNA is TGTGCCAGTAGTATTAGAAGGGCTGGGACCCAGTACTTC.